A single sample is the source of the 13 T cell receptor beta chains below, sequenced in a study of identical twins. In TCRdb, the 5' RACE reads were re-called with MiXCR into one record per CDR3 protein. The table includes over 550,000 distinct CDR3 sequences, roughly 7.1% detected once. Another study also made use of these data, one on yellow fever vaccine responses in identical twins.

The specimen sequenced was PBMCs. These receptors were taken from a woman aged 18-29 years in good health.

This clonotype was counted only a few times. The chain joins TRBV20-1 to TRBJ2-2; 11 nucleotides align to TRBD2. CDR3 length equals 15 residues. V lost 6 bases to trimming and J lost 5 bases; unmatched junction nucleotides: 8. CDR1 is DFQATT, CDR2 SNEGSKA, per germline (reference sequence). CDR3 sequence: CSAISGGASTGELFF. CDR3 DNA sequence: TGCAGTGCCATTAGCGGGGGGGCCTCGACCGGGGAGCTGTTTTTT.

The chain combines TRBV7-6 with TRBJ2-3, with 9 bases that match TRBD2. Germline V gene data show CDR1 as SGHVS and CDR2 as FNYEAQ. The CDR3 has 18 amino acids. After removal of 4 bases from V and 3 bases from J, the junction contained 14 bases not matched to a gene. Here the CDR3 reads CASSSYGENSGRTDTQYF. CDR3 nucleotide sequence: TGTGCCAGCAGCTCCTACGGGGAGAATAGCGGGAGAACAGATACGCAGTATTTT.

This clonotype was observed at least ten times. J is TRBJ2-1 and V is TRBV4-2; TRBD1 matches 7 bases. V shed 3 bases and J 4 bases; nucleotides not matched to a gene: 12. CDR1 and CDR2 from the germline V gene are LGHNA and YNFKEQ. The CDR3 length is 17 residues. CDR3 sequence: CASSQGPGTDPYNEQFF. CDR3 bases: TGTGCCAGCAGCCAGGGTCCCGGGACAGACCCTTACAATGAGCAGTTCTTC.

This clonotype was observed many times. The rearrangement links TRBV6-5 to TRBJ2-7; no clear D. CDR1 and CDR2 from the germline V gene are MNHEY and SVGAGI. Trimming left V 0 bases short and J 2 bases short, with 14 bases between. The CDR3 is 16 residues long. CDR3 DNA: TGTGCCAGCAGTTACTCGACGGCGGAGCTTACCTACGAGCAGTACTTC. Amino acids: CASSYSTAELTYEQYF.

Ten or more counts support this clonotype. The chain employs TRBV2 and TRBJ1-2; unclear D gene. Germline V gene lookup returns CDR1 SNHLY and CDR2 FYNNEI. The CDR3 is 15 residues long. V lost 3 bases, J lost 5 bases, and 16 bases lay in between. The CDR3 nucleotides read TGTGCCAGCAGTGATCGGCGAGTGGCAGCTTATGGCTACACCTTC. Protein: CASSDRRVAAYGYTF.

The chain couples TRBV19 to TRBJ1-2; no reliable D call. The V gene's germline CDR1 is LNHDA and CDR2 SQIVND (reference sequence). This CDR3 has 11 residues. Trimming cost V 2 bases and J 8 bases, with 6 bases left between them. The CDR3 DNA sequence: TGTGCCAGTAGTATATTGGGCGGCTACACCTTC. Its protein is CASSILGGYTF.

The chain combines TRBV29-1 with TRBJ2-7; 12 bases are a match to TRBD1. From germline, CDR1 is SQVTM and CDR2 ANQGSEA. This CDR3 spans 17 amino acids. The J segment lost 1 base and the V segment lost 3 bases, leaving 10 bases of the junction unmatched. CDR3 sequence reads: CSVDFGDRGLGSYEQYF. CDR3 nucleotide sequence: TGCAGCGTTGATTTTGGGGACAGGGGGCTGGGATCCTACGAGCAGTACTTC.

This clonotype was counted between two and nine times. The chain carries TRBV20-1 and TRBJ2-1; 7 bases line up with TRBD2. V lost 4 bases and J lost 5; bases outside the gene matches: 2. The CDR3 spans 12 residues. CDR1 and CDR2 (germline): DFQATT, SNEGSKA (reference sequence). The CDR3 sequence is CSATGLHNEQFF. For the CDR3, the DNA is TGCAGTGCTACGGGACTACACAATGAGCAGTTCTTC.

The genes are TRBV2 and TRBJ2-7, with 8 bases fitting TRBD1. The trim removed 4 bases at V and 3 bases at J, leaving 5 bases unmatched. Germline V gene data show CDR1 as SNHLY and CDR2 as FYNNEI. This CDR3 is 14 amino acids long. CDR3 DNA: TGTGCCAGCAGTGTCGACAGGGGCCTCTACGAGCAGTACTTC. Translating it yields CASSVDRGLYEQYF.

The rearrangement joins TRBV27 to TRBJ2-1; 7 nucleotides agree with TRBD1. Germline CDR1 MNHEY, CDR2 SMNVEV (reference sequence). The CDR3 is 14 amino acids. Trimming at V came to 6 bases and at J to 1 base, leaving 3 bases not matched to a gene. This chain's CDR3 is CASSGTESYNEQFF. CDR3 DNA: TGTGCCAGCAGCGGGACAGAGTCCTACAATGAGCAGTTCTTC.

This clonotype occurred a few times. The chain's CDR3 is CASRWTSGNNEQFF. Here the CDR3 DNA reads TGTGCCAGCAGATGGACTAGCGGGAACAATGAGCAGTTCTTC. This chain links TRBV12-3 or TRBV12-4 with TRBJ2-1; 12 bases fit TRBD2. This CDR3 contains 14 residues. V lost 6 bases and J lost 5; bases outside the gene matches: 2.

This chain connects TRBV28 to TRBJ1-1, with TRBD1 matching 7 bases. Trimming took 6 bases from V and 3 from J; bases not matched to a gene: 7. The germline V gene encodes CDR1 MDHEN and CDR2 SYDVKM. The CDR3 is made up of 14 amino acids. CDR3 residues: CASRLPGTDTEAFF. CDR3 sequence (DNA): TGTGCCAGCAGGTTACCCGGGACAGACACTGAAGCTTTCTTT.

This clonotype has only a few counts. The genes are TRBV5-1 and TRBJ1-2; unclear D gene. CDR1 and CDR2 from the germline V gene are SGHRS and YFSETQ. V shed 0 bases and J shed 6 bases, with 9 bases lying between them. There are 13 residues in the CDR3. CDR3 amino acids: CASSLDTANGYTF. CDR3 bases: TGCGCCAGCAGCTTGGACACCGCCAATGGCTACACCTTC. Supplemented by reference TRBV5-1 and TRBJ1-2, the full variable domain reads KAGVTQTPRYLIKTRGQQVTLSCSPISGHRSVSWYQQTPGQGLQFLFEYFSETQRNKGNFPGRFSGRQFSNSRSEMNVSTLELGDSALYLCASSLDTANGYTFGSGTRLTVV.